This T cell receptor beta chain stems from a study of T cells after yellow fever vaccination. Study-wide context: Each low-cell-number fraction was prepared by means of SMART-Seq v4 Ultra Low Input.

This clonotype was counted only a few times. The ends were cut back, 5 bases at V and 7 bases at J, with 12 bases in the middle. The V gene's germline CDR1 is LGHNT and CDR2 FRNRAP. The CDR3 extends over 13 amino acids. Template switching by 5'RACE produced TCR cDNA, adding a universal primer site and UMIs. TCRdb re-analysed the 5' RACE reads in MiXCR, keeping a single row per CDR3 protein. The table lists about 210,000 distinct CDR3 sequences, around 6.7% of them singletons. The chain recombines TRBV12-5 with TRBJ1-5; TRBD1 might be the D (6 bases). The receptor was isolated from a man aged 25 to 40 who received the YFV17D yellow fever vaccine. This material consisted of CD4+ T cells sorted from PBMCs, taken on the day of the yellow fever booster vaccination. CDR3 region: CASGPDRQQPQHF. As DNA, the CDR3 is TGTGCTAGTGGTCCAGACAGGCAGCAGCCCCAGCATTTT.